What follows are 6 T cell receptor beta chains derived from one specimen sequenced in a study of Graves' ophthalmopathy and Graves' hyperthyroidism. RNA served as the template for amplifying TCR beta CDR3 regions. HTBI primers were used in a first-round RT-PCR, which preceded a second-round multiplex PCR. TCRdb re-called the multiplex PCR reads through MiXCR, storing one row per CDR3 protein. The profile shows about 1.2 million distinct CDR3 sequences, about 36% of them singletons. The source material was peripheral blood or thyroid tissue (not recorded which). The receptors shown here come from an adult man with Graves' hyperthyroidism.

This clonotype was recorded at least ten times. This chain joins TRBV7-2 and TRBJ2-5; the D call may be TRBD1 or TRBD2 (5 bases each). V gave up 6 bases and J gave up 4 bases, with 15 bases separating them. Germline assignment: CDR1 SGHTA and CDR2 FQGNSA. This CDR3 comprises 14 residues. The CDR3 protein is CASRRGPSGETQYF. In nucleotides, the CDR3 is TGTGCCAGCAGAAGGGGACCCTCGGGAGAGACCCAGTACTTC.

In this sample, this clonotype turned up many times. The V and J genes are TRBV14 and TRBJ1-2; D call uncertain. V lost 3 bases and J lost 4, with 12 bases in between. The CDR3 is made up of 14 amino acids. Germline loops: CDR1 SGHDN, CDR2 FVKESK. The CDR3 DNA follows: TGTGCCAGCAGCCAGGAATCTATGGGCTATGGCTACACCTTC. Amino acid sequence: CASSQESMGYGYTF.

The chain combines TRBV10-3 with TRBJ2-2, with 8 bases fitting TRBD1. Germline CDR1 ENHRY, CDR2 SYGVKD. After removal of 2 bases from V and 4 bases from J, the junction contained 0 bases not matched to a gene. CDR3 length: 14 residues. The CDR3 DNA sequence: TGTGCCATCAGTGAGGACAGGGGCACCGGGGAGCTGTTTTTT. Amino acids: CAISEDRGTGELFF.

Worth noting for this clonotype: At one boundary the junction diverges from the germline segment, which might be a read error. The rearrangement links TRBV7-3 to TRBJ2-7; D gene unclear. CDR1 SGHTA and CDR2 FQGTGA come from the germline V gene. The CDR3 consists of 9 residues. CDR3 residues: CASSPGVEF. The CDR3 bases are TGTGCCAGCAGCCCCGGTGTGGAGTTC.

The V and J genes are TRBV24-1 and TRBJ1-5, with 7 nucleotides matching TRBD1. This CDR3 is 18 amino acids long. The V gene's germline CDR1 is KGHDR and CDR2 SFDVKD. The ends lost 7 bases at V and 10 bases at J; junction bases unmatched: 24. CDR3 sequence (DNA): TGTGCCACCAGGGCTTGGGGCGTTCGGGACAGCGAGTCACGTCCCCAGCATTTT. This gives the protein CATRAWGVRDSESRPQHF.

In this sample, this clonotype turned up many times. The chain employs TRBV4-3 and TRBJ1-4; 7 nucleotides line up with TRBD1. J gave up 8 bases and V 0 bases, and 6 bases lay outside the gene matches. Germline values: CDR1 LGHNA, CDR2 YSLEER. CDR3 length: 15 residues. The CDR3 sequence is CASSQDRDSDEKLFF. CDR3 DNA: TGCGCCAGCAGCCAAGACCGGGACAGTGACGAAAAACTGTTTTTT.